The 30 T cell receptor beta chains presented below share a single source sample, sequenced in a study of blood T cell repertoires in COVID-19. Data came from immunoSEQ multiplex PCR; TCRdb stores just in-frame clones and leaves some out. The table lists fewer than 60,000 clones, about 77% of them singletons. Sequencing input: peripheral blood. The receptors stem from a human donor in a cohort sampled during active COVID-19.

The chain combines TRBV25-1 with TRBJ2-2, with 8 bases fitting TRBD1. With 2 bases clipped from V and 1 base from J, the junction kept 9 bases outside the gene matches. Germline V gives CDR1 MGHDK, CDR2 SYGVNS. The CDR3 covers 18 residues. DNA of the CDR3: TGTGCCAGCAGTGAAACTCCCGGACAGGGATGGAACACCGGGGAGCTGTTTTTT. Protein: CASSETPGQGWNTGELFF.

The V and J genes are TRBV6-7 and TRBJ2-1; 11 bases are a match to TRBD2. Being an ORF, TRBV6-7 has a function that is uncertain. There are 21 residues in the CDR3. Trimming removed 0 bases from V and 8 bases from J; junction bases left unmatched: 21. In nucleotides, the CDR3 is TGTGCCAGCAGTTACTCGGGGCGATCCCAAAGTCTAGCGGGGGGTCGGGATGAGCAGTTCTTC. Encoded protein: CASSYSGRSQSLAGGRDEQFF.

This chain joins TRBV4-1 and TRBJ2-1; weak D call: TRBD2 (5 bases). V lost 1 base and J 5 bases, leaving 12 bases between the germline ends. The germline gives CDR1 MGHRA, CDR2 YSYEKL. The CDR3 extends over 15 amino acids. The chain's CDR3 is CASSQGLTRDNEQFF. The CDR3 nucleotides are TGCGCCAGCAGCCAAGGTTTGACGCGGGACAATGAGCAGTTCTTC.

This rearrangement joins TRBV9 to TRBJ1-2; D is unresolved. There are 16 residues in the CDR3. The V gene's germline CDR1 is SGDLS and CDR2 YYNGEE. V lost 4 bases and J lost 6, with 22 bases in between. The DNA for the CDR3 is TGTGCCAGCAGCCCAACCCCCCGGCCAGAGGTGAATGGCTACACCTTC. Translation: CASSPTPRPEVNGYTF.

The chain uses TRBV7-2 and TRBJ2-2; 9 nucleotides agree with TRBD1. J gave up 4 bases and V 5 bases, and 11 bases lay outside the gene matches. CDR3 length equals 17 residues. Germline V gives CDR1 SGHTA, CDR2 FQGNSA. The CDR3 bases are TGTGCCAGCAGCATACAGACAGGGGGTTTGGCCACCGGGGAGCTGTTTTTT. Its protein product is CASSIQTGGLATGELFF.

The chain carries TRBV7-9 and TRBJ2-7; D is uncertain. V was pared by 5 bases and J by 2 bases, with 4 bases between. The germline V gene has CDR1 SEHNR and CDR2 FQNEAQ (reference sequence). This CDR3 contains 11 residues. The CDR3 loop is CASSTTYEQYF. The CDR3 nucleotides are TGTGCCAGCAGCACTACCTACGAGCAGTACTTC.

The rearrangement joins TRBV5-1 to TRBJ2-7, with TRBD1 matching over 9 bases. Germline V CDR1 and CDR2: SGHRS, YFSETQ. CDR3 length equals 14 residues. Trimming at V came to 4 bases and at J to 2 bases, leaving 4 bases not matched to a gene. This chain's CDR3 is CASSGTGRAYEQYF. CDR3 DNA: TGCGCCAGCAGCGGGACAGGGAGGGCCTACGAGCAGTACTTC.

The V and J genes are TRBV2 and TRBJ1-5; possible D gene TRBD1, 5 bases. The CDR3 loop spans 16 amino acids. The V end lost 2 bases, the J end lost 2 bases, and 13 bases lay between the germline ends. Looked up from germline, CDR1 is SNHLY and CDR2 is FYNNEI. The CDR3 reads CASSEQGEAGNQPQHF. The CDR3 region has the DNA TGTGCCAGCAGTGAACAGGGTGAGGCTGGCAATCAGCCCCAGCATTTT. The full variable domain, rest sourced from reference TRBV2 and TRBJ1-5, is EPEVTQTPSHQVTQMGQEVILRCVPISNHLYFYWYRQILGQKVEFLVSFYNNEISEKSEIFDDQFSVERPDGSNFTLKIRSTKLEDSAMYFCASSEQGEAGNQPQHFGDGTRLSIL.

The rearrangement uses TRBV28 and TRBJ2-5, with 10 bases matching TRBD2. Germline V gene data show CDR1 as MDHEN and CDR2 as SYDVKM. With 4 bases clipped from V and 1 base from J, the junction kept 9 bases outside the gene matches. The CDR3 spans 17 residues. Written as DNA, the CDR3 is TGTGCCAGCAGTTCCCCCTGGAGCGGGAGGGTCCAAGAGACCCAGTACTTC. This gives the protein CASSSPWSGRVQETQYF.

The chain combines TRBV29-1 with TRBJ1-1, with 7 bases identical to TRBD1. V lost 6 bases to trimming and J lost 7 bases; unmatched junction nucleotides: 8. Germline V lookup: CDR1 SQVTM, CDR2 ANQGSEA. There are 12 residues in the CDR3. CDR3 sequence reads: CSVGQDTGEAFF. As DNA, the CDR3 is TGCAGCGTCGGACAGGATACCGGTGAAGCTTTCTTT.

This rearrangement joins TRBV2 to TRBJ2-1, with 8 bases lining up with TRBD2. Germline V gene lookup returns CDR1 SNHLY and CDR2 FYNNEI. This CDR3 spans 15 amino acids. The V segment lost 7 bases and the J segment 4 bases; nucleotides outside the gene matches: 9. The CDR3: CASIRTSGLYNEQFF. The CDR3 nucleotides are TGTGCCAGCATCCGAACTAGCGGACTATACAATGAGCAGTTCTTC.

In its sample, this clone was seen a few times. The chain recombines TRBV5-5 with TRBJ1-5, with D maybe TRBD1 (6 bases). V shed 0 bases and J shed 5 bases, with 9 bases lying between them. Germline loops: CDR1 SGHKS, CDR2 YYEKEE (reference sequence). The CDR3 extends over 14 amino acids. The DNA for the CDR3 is TGTGCCAGCAGCTTGGGGGACACCTATCAGCCCCAGCATTTT. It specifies CASSLGDTYQPQHF.

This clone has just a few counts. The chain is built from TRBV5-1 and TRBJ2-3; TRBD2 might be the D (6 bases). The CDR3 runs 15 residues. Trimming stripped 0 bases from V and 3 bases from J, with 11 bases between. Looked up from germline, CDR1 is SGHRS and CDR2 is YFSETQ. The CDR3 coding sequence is TGCGCCAGCAGCTTGGATGGCGGGATAACAGATACGCAGTATTTT. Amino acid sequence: CASSLDGGITDTQYF.

The CDR3 reads CASSYSWGRNSPLHF. In DNA, the CDR3 is TGTGCCAGCAGTTACTCATGGGGGCGGAATTCACCCCTCCACTTT. The chain is built from TRBV6-2 or TRBV6-3 and TRBJ1-6; weak D call: TRBD1 (6 bases). The ends were cut back, 0 bases at V and 7 bases at J, with 10 bases in the middle. Germline V gene lookup returns CDR1 MNHEY and CDR2 SVGEGT. The CDR3 loop spans 15 amino acids.

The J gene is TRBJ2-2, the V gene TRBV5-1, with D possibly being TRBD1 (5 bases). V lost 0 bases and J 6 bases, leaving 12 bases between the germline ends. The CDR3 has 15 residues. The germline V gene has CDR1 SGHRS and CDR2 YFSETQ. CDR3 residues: CASSLGQGEAGELFF. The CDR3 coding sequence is TGCGCCAGCAGCTTGGGCCAGGGCGAAGCCGGGGAGCTGTTTTTT.

The CDR3 protein is CASSRRVSGANVLTF. The CDR3 DNA follows: TGTGCCAGCAGCCGTCGGGTTTCGGGGGCCAACGTCCTGACTTTC. The chain carries TRBV27 and TRBJ2-6; D call uncertain. V lost 6 bases and J 4 bases, leaving 13 bases between the germline ends. Germline V gene sequence: CDR1 MNHEY, CDR2 SMNVEV (reference sequence). The CDR3 extends over 15 amino acids.

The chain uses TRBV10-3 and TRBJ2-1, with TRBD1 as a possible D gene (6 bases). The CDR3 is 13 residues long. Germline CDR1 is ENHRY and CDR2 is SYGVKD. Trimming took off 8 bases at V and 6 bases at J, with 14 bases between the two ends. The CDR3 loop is CAIRGGQGNEQFF. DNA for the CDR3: TGTGCCATCCGTGGGGGCCAAGGCAATGAGCAGTTCTTC.

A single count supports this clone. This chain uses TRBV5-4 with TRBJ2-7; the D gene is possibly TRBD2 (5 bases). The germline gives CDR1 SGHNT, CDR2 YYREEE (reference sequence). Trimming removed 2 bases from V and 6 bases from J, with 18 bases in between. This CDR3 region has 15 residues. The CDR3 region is CASSLSGLSPPEQYF. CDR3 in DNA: TGTGCCAGCAGCTTAAGCGGACTCTCTCCACCCGAGCAGTACTTC.

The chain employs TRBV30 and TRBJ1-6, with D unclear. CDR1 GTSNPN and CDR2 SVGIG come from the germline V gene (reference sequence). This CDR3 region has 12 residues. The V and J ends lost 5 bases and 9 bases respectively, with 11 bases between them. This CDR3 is CAWSAGVSPLHF. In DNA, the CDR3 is TGTGCCTGGTCCGCGGGAGTTTCACCCCTCCACTTT.

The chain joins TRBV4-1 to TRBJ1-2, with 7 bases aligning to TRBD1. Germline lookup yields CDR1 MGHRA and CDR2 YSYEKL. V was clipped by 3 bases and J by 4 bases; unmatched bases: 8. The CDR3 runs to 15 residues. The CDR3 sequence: CASSHGGQIVYGYTF. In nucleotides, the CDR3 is TGCGCCAGCAGCCACGGGGGACAGATAGTCTATGGCTACACCTTC.

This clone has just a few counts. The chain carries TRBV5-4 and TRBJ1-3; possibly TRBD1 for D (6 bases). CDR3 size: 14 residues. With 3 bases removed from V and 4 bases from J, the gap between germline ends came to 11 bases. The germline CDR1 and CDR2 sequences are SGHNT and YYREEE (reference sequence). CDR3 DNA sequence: TGTGCCAGCAGCTCAGGGGTAACGGGAAACACCATATATTTT. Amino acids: CASSSGVTGNTIYF.

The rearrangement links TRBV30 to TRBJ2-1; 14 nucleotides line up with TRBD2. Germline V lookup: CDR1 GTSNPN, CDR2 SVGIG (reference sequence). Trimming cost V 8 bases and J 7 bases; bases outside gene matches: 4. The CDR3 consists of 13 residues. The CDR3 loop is CASRLAGGNEQFF. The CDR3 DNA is TGTGCCAGCCGACTAGCGGGAGGGAATGAGCAGTTCTTC.

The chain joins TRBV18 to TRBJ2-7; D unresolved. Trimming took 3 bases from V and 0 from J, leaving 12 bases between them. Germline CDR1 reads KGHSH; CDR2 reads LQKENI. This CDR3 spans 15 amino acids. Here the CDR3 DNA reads TGTGCCAGCTCACCGGCAGGCAGCAGCTCCTACGAGCAGTACTTC. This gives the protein CASSPAGSSSYEQYF.

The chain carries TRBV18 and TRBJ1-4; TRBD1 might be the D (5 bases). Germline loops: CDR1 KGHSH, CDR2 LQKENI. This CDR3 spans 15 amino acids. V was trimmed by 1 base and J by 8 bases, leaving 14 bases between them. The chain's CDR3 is CASSPRPGEGEKLFF. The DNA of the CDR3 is TGTGCCAGCTCACCACGTCCGGGGGAGGGAGAAAAACTGTTTTTT.

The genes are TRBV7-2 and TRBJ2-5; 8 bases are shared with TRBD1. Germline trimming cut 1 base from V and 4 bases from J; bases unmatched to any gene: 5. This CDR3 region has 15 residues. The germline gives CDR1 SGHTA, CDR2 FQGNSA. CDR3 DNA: TGTGCCAGCAGCTTAGTCCGCGGACAGGGAGAGACCCAGTACTTC. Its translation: CASSLVRGQGETQYF. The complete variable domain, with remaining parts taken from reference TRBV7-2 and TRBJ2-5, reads GAGVSQSPSNKVTEKGKDVELRCDPISGHTALYWYRQSLGQGLEFLIYFQGNSAPDKSGLPSDRFSAERTGGSVSTLTIQRTQQEDSAVYLCASSLVRGQGETQYFGPGTRLLVL.

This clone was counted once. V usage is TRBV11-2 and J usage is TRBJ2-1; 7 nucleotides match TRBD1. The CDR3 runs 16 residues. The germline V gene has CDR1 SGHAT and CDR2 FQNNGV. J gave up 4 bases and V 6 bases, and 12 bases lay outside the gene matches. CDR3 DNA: TGTGCCAGCAGGCCCCCTGGGACAGTAAGGTACAATGAGCAGTTCTTC. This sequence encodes CASRPPGTVRYNEQFF.

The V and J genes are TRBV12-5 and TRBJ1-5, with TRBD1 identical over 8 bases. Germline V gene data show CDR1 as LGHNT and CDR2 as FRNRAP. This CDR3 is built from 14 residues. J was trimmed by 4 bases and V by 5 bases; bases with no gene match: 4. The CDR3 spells CASGGGQVNQPQHF. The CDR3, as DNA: TGTGCTAGTGGTGGGGGACAGGTTAATCAGCCCCAGCATTTT.

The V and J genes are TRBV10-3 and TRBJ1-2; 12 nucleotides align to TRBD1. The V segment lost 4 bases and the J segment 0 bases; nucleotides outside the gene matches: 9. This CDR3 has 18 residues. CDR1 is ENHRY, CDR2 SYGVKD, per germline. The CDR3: CAISAGPGQGAPNYGYTF. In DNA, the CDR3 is TGTGCCATCAGTGCAGGACCGGGACAGGGGGCTCCTAACTATGGCTACACCTTC.

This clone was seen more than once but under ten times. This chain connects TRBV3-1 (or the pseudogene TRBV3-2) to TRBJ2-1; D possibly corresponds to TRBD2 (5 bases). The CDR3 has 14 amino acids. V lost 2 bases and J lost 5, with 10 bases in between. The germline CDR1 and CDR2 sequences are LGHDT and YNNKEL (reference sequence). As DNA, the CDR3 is TGTGCCAGCAGCCAACACGGGAAAAACAATGAGCAGTTCTTC. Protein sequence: CASSQHGKNNEQFF.

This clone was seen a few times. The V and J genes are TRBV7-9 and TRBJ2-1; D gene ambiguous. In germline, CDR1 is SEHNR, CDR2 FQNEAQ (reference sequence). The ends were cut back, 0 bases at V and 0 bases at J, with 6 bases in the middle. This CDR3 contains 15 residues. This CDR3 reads CASSLASTSYNEQFF. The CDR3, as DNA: TGTGCCAGCAGCTTAGCGTCTACCTCCTACAATGAGCAGTTCTTC.